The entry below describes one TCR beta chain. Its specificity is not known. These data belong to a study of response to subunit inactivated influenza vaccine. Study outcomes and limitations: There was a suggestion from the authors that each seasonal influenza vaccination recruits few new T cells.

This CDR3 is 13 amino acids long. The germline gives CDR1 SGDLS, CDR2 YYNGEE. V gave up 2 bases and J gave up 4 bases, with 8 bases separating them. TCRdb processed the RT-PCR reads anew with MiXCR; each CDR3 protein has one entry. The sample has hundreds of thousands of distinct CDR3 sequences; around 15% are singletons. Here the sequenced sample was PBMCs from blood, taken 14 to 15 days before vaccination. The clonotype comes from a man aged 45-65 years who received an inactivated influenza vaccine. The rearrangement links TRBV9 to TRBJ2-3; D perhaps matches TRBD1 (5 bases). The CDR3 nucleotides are TGTGCCAGCAGCGTGGGGCCCCCAGATACGCAGTATTTT. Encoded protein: CASSVGPPDTQYF.